This T cell receptor beta chain was observed in a study of early T cells in non-severe SARS-CoV-2 infection. Study-level information: Sequencing of unsorted whole blood was done on bulk RNA, leaving chains unpaired. Study observations and caveats: Missing private and CD4 specificities, VDJdb matching favored anti-spike CD8 responses.

V gave up 8 bases and J gave up 5 bases, with 8 bases separating them. The CDR3 loop spans 11 amino acids. Germline V gene sequence: CDR1 MNHEY, CDR2 SVGEGT. Unique molecular identifiers were added to individual cDNA molecules. TCRdb ran MiXCR on the 5' RACE reads and lists one entry per CDR3 protein. Among roughly 17,000 distinct CDR3 sequences listed, about 5.4% were seen once. To note about this clonotype: Its specificity is not known.

The material sequenced was whole blood, taken at baseline. The rearrangement links TRBV6-2 or TRBV6-3 to TRBJ2-3, with D tentatively TRBD2 (5 bases). The receptor was derived from an adult who was a healthcare worker with PCR-confirmed SARS-CoV-2 infection or an uninfected control (not recorded which). CDR3 nucleotides: TGTGCCAGCGGACTTCGAGATACGCAGTATTTT. Translating it yields CASGLRDTQYF.